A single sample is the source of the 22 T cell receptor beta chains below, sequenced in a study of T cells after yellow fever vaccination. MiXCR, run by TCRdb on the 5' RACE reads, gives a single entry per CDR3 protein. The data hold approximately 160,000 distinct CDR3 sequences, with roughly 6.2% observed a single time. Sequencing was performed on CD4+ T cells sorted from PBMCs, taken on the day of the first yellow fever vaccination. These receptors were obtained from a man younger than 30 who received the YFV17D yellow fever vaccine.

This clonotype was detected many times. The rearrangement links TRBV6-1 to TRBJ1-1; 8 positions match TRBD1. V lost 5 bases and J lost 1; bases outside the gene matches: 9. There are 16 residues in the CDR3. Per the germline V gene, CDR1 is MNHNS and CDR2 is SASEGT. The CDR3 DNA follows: TGTGCCAGCAGTCCCCCGACAGGGGATGGGAACACTGAAGCTTTCTTT. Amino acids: CASSPPTGDGNTEAFF.

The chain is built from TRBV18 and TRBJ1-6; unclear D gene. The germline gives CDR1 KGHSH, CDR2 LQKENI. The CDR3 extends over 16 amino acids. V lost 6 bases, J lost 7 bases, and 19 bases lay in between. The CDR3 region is CASSLSVLIGNSPLHF. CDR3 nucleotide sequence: TGTGCCAGCTCTCTCTCCGTCCTGATCGGAAATTCACCCCTCCACTTT. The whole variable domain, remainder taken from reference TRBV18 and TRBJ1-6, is NAGVMQNPRHLVRRRGQEARLRCSPMKGHSHVYWYRQLPEEGLKFMVYLQKENIIDESGMPKERFSAEFPKEGPSILRIQQVVRGDSAAYFCASSLSVLIGNSPLHFGNGTRLTVT.

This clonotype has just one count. The CDR3 here is CASSQGLGNYGYTF. In DNA, the CDR3 is TGTGCCAGCAGCCAAGGATTGGGGAACTATGGCTACACCTTC. The genes are TRBV4-2 and TRBJ1-2; D gene uncertain. The V gene lost 1 base and the J gene lost 2 bases, with 8 bases spanning the gap. CDR3 size: 14 residues. Germline V lookup: CDR1 LGHNA, CDR2 YNFKEQ.

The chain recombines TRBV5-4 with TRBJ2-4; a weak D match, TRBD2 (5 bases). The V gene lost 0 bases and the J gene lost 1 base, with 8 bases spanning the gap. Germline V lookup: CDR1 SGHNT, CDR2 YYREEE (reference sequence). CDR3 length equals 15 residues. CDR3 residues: CASSLAGVAKNIQYF. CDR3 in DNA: TGTGCCAGCAGCTTGGCCGGGGTTGCCAAAAACATTCAGTACTTC.

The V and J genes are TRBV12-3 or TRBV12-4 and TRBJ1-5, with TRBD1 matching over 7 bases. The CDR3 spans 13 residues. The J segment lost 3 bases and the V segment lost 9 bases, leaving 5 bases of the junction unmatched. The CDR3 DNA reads TGTGCCAGTGCGGGACAGTTCAATCAGCCCCAGCATTTT. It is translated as CASAGQFNQPQHF.

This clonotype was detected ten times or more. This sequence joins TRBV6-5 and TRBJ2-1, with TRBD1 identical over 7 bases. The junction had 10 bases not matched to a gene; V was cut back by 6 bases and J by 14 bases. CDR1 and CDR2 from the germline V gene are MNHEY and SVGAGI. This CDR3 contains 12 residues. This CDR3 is CASRGDSRAEFF. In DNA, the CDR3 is TGTGCCAGCAGAGGGGACAGCCGGGCCGAGTTCTTC.

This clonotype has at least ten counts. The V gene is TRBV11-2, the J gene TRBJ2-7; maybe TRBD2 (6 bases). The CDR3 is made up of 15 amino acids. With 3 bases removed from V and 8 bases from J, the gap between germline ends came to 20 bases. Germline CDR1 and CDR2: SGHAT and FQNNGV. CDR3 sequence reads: CASSLEGSVSSKQYV. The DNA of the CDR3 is TGTGCCAGCAGCTTGGAGGGATCCGTCTCAAGCAAGCAGTACGTC.

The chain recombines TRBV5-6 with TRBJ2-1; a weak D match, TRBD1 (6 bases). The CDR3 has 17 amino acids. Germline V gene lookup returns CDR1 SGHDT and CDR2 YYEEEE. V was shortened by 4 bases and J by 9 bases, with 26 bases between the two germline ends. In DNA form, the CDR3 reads TGTGCCAGCAGCCCAGGTCGTAGGGGGTCAGGGGACCCTGAGCAGTTCTTC. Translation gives CASSPGRRGSGDPEQFF.

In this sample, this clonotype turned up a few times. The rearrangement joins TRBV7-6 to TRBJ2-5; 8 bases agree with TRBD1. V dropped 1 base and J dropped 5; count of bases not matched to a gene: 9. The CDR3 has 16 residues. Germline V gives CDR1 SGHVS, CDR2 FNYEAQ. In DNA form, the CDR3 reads TGTGCCAGCAGCTTAGAATCCCAGGGGGCTGGGGAGACCCAGTACTTC. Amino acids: CASSLESQGAGETQYF.

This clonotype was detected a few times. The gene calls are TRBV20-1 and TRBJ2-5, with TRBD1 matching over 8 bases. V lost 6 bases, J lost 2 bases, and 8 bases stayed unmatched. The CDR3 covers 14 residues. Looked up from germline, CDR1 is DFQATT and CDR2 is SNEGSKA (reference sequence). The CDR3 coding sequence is TGCAGTGCGGTAACCAGGACAGGGCAAGAGACCCAGTACTTC. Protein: CSAVTRTGQETQYF.

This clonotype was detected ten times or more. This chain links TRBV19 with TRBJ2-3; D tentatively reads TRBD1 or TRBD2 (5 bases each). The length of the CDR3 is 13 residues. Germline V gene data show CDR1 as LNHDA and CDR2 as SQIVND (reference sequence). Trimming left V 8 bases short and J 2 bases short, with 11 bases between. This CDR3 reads CASSGLITDTQYF. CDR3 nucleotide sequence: TGTGCCAGTTCGGGGCTTATCACAGATACGCAGTATTTT. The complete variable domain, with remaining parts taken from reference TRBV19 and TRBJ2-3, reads DGGITQSPKYLFRKEGQNVTLSCEQNLNHDAMYWYRQDPGQGLRLIYYSQIVNDFQKGDIAEGYSVSREKKESFPLTVTSAQKNPTAFYLCASSGLITDTQYFGPGTRLTVL.

CDR3 nucleotides: TGTGCCAGCAGAGGACAGGGGAACCAGCCCCAGCATTTT. This gives the protein CASRGQGNQPQHF. The rearrangement uses TRBV6-6 and TRBJ1-5, with 9 bases aligning to TRBD1. The germline V gene has CDR1 MNHNY and CDR2 SVGAGI (reference sequence). There are 13 residues in the CDR3. The trim removed 6 bases at V and 7 bases at J, leaving 4 bases unmatched.

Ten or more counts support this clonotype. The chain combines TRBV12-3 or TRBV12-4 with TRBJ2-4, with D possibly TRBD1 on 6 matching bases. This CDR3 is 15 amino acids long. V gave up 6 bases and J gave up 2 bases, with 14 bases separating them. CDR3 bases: TGTGCCAGCAGCTCCCCACAGGGTCCCAAAAACATTCAGTACTTC. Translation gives CASSSPQGPKNIQYF.

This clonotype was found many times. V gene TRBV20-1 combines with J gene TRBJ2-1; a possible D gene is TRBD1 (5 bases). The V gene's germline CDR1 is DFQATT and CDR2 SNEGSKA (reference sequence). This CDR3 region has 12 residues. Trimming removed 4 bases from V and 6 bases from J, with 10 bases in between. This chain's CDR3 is CSAIRGFNEQFF. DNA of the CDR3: TGCAGTGCTATAAGGGGTTTCAATGAGCAGTTCTTC.

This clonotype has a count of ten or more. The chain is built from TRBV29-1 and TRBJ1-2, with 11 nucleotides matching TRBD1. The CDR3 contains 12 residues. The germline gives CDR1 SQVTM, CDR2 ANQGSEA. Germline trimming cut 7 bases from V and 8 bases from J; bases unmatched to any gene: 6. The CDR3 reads CSGGQGARGYTF. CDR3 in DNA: TGCAGCGGTGGACAGGGGGCGCGGGGCTACACCTTC.

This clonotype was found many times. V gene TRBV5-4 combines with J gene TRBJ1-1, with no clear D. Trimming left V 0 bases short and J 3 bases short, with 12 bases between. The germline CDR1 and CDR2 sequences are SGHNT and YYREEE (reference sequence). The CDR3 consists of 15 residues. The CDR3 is CASSLARGWDTEAFF. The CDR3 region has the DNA TGTGCCAGCAGCTTGGCACGGGGATGGGACACTGAAGCTTTCTTT.

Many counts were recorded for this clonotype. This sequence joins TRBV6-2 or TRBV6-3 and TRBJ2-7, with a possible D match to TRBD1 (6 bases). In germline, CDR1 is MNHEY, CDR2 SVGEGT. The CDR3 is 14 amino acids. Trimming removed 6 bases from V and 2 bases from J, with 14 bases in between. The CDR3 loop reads CASSRTVAPYEQYV. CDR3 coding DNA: TGTGCCAGCAGCCGGACAGTGGCCCCCTACGAGCAGTACGTC.

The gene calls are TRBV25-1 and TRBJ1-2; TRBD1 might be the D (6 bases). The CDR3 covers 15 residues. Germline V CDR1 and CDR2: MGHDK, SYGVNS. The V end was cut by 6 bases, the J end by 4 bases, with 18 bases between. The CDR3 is CASSPRGALSYGYTF. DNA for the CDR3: TGTGCCAGCAGCCCTCGGGGGGCCCTGAGCTATGGCTACACCTTC.

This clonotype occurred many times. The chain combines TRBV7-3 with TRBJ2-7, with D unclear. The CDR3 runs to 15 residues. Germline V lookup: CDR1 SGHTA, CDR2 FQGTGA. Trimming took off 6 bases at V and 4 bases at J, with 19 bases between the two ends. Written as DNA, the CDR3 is TGTGCCAGCAGTCAACACGACTCTGCCTTTTACGAGCAGTACGTC. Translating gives CASSQHDSAFYEQYV.

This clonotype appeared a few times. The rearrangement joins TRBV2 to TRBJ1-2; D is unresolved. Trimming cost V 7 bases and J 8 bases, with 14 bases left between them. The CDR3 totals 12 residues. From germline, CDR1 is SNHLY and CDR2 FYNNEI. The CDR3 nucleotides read TGTGCCAGCAATCCGGATTTAGGAGGCTACACCTTC. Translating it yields CASNPDLGGYTF.

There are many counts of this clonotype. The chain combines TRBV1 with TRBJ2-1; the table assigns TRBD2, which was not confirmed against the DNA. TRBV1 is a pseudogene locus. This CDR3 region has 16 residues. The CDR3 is CTSSQSGLAGGPRQFF. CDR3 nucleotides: TGCACCAGCAGCCAATCCGGACTAGCGGGGGGGCCACGACAGTTCTTC.

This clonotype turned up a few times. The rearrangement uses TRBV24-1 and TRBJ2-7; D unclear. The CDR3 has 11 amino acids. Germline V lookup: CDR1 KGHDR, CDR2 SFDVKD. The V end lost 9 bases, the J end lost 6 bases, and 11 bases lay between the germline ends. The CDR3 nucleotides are TGTGCCACCCCCCCTCTCGGCGAGCAGTACGTC. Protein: CATPPLGEQYV.